Each of the 12 T cell receptor beta chains below was sequenced from the same sample in a study of blood T cell repertoires in COVID-19. Repertoires were generated with immunoSEQ multiplex PCR, while TCRdb's copy carries only in-frame clones and drops some. Here the sample spans nearly 110,000 clones, approximately 80% being singletons. What was sequenced was peripheral blood. The receptor source for this set is a woman aged 60-75 years with acute or convalescent COVID-19.

This clone rates as medium-sized. The genes are TRBV7-9 and TRBJ2-7; the D gene is possibly TRBD1 (5 bases). This CDR3 comprises 14 residues. Trimming cost V 3 bases and J 8 bases, with 17 bases left between them. Germline V lookup: CDR1 SEHNR, CDR2 FQNEAQ (reference sequence). CDR3 residues: CASSFKDTLTKQYF. As DNA, the CDR3 is TGTGCCAGCAGCTTCAAGGACACACTTACGAAGCAGTACTTC.

The chain has TRBV4-1 and TRBJ1-6, with 7 bases that match TRBD1. The germline V gene encodes CDR1 MGHRA and CDR2 YSYEKL. V lost 2 bases, J lost 5 bases, and 3 bases stayed unmatched. This CDR3 spans 15 amino acids. In DNA, the CDR3 is TGCGCCAGCAGCCAATGGGGGACAGATAATTCACCCCTCCACTTT. Translating gives CASSQWGTDNSPLHF.

The V gene is TRBV18, the J gene TRBJ1-4, with TRBD1 identical over 9 bases. Germline V gene sequence: CDR1 KGHSH, CDR2 LQKENI. The CDR3 covers 17 residues. With 3 bases clipped from V and 10 bases from J, the junction kept 15 bases outside the gene matches. DNA for the CDR3: TGTGCCAGCTCACCCTCCGGTCTGACAGGGGGGAGAGTAAAACTGTTTTTT. The encoded protein is CASSPSGLTGGRVKLFF.

This clone was recorded only once. CDR3 sequence reads: CASSLEGTGGTDTQYF. As DNA, the CDR3 is TGCGCCAGCAGCTTGGAAGGGACAGGGGGAACAGATACGCAGTATTTT. The chain combines TRBV5-1 with TRBJ2-3, with 11 bases lining up with TRBD1. Germline V gene lookup returns CDR1 SGHRS and CDR2 YFSETQ. V shed 0 bases, J shed 3 bases, and the junction held 3 bases outside the gene matches. CDR3 length: 16 amino acids. Based on the CDR3 plus reference TRBV5-1 and TRBJ2-3, the full variable domain is KAGVTQTPRYLIKTRGQQVTLSCSPISGHRSVSWYQQTPGQGLQFLFEYFSETQRNKGNFPGRFSGRQFSNSRSEMNVSTLELGDSALYLCASSLEGTGGTDTQYFGPGTRLTVL.

The chain recombines TRBV7-3 with TRBJ2-1, with 9 bases fitting TRBD1. CDR1 is SGHTA, CDR2 FQGTGA, per germline. The CDR3 loop spans 16 amino acids. Germline trimming cut 4 bases from V and 3 bases from J; bases unmatched to any gene: 7. The CDR3 sequence is CASSSSPGQGYNEQFF. CDR3 in DNA: TGTGCCAGCAGCTCCAGCCCGGGACAGGGCTACAATGAGCAGTTCTTC.

This clone is a singleton in its sample. The chain carries TRBV7-8 and TRBJ2-5, with 8 bases fitting TRBD1. The germline gives CDR1 SGHVS, CDR2 FQNEAQ. The CDR3 is made up of 14 amino acids. Germline trimming cut 4 bases from V and 9 bases from J; bases unmatched to any gene: 10. Here the CDR3 reads CASSSQGALWAQYF. The CDR3 DNA reads TGTGCCAGCAGCTCCCAGGGGGCGCTTTGGGCCCAGTACTTC.

V and J are TRBV20-1 and TRBJ2-3, with a tentative D call TRBD2 (6 bases). The CDR3 contains 11 residues. The V end lost 7 bases, the J end lost 2 bases, and 7 bases lay between the germline ends. Per germline, CDR1 DFQATT and CDR2 SNEGSKA (reference sequence). The CDR3 protein is CSGGVTDTQYF. CDR3 sequence (DNA): TGCAGTGGGGGGGTCACAGATACGCAGTATTTT.

The V call is TRBV2, the J call TRBJ1-1; 8 bases line up with TRBD1. Germline trimming cut 6 bases from V and 4 bases from J; bases unmatched to any gene: 7. The V gene's germline CDR1 is SNHLY and CDR2 FYNNEI. The length of the CDR3 is 14 residues. CDR3 in amino acids: CASRDREAGTEAFF. For the CDR3, the DNA is TGTGCCAGCAGGGACAGGGAAGCAGGCACTGAAGCTTTCTTT.

The chain couples TRBV18 to TRBJ1-2; D ambiguous. This CDR3 has 13 amino acids. Trimming shortened V by 3 bases and J by 4 bases, and 9 bases separated the two germline ends. CDR1 and CDR2 from the germline V gene are KGHSH and LQKENI. CDR3: CASSPAEIYGYTF. Written as DNA, the CDR3 is TGTGCCAGCTCACCGGCTGAAATCTATGGCTACACCTTC.

Notes on this clone: Other nucleotide sequences from this sample produce the same CDR3. V usage is TRBV18 and J usage is TRBJ2-1, with TRBD2 as a possible D gene (5 bases). The CDR3 has 15 residues. Germline CDR1 reads KGHSH; CDR2 reads LQKENI. The V end lost 1 base, the J end lost 1 base, and 8 bases lay between the germline ends. CDR3 sequence reads: CASSPLAGSYNEQFF. The CDR3 DNA reads as TGTGCCAGCTCACCACTGGCGGGTTCCTACAATGAGCAGTTCTTC.

J is TRBJ2-2 and V is TRBV7-9; TRBD2 matches at 8 bases. CDR1 and CDR2 from the germline V gene are SEHNR and FQNEAQ (reference sequence). The CDR3 is made up of 15 amino acids. Trimming removed 5 bases from V and 4 bases from J; junction bases left unmatched: 6. CDR3 bases: TGTGCCAGCAGCCCGACTAGCGACCCCACCGGGGAGCTGTTTTTT. Protein sequence: CASSPTSDPTGELFF. Variable domain in full (rest from reference TRBV7-9 and TRBJ2-2): DTGVSQNPRHKITKRGQNVTFRCDPISEHNRLYWYRQTLGQGPEFLTYFQNEAQLEKSRLLSDRFSAERPKGSFSTLEIQRTEQGDSAMYLCASSPTSDPTGELFFGEGSRLTVL.

The rearrangement links TRBV15 to TRBJ2-3, with 15 bases fitting TRBD2. Trimming removed 7 bases from V and 3 bases from J; junction bases left unmatched: 11. CDR1 and CDR2 from the germline V gene are LNHNV and YYDKDF (reference sequence). CDR3 size: 18 residues. CDR3 coding DNA: TGTGCCACCAAAAACTCCCCGGGACTAGCGGGAGGAACAGATACGCAGTATTTT. The encoded protein is CATKNSPGLAGGTDTQYF.